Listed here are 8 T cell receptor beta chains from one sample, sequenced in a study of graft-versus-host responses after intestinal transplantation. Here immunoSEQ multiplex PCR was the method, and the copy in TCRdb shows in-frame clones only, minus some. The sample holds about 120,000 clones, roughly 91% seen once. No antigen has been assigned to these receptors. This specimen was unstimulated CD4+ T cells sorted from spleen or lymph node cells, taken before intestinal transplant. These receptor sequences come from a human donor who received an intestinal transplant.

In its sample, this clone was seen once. The DNA for the CDR3 is TGTGCCAGCAGCCCGGGACTAGCGGTCTACGAGCAGTACTTC. It specifies CASSPGLAVYEQYF. V is TRBV11-3 and J is TRBJ2-7; 11 nucleotides align to TRBD2. J lost 3 bases, V lost 5 bases, and 3 bases had no gene match. Germline V gives CDR1 SGHNT, CDR2 YENEEA. The CDR3 contains 14 residues.

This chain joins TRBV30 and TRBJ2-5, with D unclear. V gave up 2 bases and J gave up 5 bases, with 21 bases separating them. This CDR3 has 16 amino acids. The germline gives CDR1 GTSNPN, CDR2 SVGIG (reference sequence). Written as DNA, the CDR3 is TGTGCCTGGAGTAAACCTACGGTCCTCGGGCAGGAGACCCAGTACTTC. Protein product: CAWSKPTVLGQETQYF.

CDR3: CASSYSYRGDTEAFF. The CDR3 DNA sequence: TGTGCCAGCAGTTACTCGTACAGGGGGGACACTGAAGCTTTCTTT. The rearrangement uses TRBV6-5 and TRBJ1-1, with 8 positions matching TRBD1. This CDR3 has 15 amino acids. In germline, CDR1 is MNHEY, CDR2 SVGAGI. After removal of 0 bases from V and 3 bases from J, the junction contained 3 bases not matched to a gene.

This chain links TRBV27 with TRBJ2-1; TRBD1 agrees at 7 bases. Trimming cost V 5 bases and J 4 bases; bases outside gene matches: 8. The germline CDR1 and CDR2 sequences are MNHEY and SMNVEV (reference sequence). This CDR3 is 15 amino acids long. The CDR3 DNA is TGTGCCAGCAGTCCAGGGACAGCCCTGTACAATGAGCAGTTCTTC. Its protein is CASSPGTALYNEQFF.

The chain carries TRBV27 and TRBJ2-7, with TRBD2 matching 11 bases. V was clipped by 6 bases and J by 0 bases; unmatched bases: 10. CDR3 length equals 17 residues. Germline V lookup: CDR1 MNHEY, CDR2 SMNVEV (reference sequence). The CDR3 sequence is CASSLPRLAGSSYEQYF. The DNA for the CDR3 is TGTGCCAGCAGCTTACCGAGACTAGCGGGAAGCTCCTACGAGCAGTACTTC.

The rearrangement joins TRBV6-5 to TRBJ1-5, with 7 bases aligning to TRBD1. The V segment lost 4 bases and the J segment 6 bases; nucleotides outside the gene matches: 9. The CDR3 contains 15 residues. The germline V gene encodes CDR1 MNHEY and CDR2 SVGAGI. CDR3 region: CASSSFVGDSQPQHF. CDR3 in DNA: TGTGCCAGCAGTTCCTTCGTGGGGGACAGTCAGCCCCAGCATTTT.

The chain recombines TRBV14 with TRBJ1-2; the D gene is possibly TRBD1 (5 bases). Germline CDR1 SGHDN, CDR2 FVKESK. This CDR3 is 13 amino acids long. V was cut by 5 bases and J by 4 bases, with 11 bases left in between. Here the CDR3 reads CASSLDIFYGYTF. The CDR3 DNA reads TGTGCCAGCAGCTTGGACATCTTCTATGGCTACACCTTC.

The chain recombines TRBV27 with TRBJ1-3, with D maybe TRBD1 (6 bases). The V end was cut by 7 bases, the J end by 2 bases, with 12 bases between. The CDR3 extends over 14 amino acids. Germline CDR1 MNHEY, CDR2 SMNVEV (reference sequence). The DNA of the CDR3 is TGTGCCAGCACAAACCCAGGGGCTGGAAACACCATATATTTT. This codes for CASTNPGAGNTIYF.